This T cell receptor (beta chain) was identified during a study of patients and donors after allogeneic stem cell transplantation. From the RT-PCR reads, TCRdb called clonotypes with MiXCR, one entry per CDR3 protein. The data show hundreds of thousands of distinct CDR3 sequences, roughly 17% seen once. The germline gives CDR1 MNHEY, CDR2 SVGAGI. The CDR3 consists of 16 residues. Trimming shortened V by 6 bases and J by 7 bases, and 19 bases separated the two germline ends. The TCR was taken from a human donor who was either an allogeneic HSCT recipient or a stem cell or donor lymphocyte infusion donor (not recorded which). It is not recorded whose cells these are; they may come from a transplant donor. Sequenced: blood, either unsorted or a sorted T cell fraction (not recorded which). This rearrangement joins TRBV6-5 to TRBJ1-6; D is perhaps TRBD1 (6 bases). The CDR3 DNA is TGTGCCAGCAGCTACATGCAGGGGACGGGGAATTCACCCCTCCACTTT. Translation: CASSYMQGTGNSPLHF.